The 3 T cell receptor beta chains below all came from one sample that was sequenced in a study of blood T cell repertoires in COVID-19. Assay used: immunoSEQ multiplex PCR; TCRdb lists only in-frame clones, some missing. The table has some 72,000 clones, 65% to 85% seen once; the top ten hold 9.5% to 15%. Sequencing was done on a sample of peripheral blood. The receptor set was obtained from a man between 45 and 60 years old with COVID-19, enrolled during active disease.

The J gene is TRBJ2-2, the V gene TRBV27; 10 bases are a match to TRBD2. This CDR3 spans 15 amino acids. The V segment lost 5 bases and the J segment 5 bases; nucleotides outside the gene matches: 5. Germline values: CDR1 MNHEY, CDR2 SMNVEV (reference sequence). CDR3 in DNA: TGTGCCAGCAGTCCTAGCGGGAGCAGGACCGGGGAGCTGTTTTTT. Encoded protein: CASSPSGSRTGELFF.

V and J are TRBV28 and TRBJ1-2; D is possibly TRBD1 (6 bases). V was clipped by 6 bases and J by 8 bases, with 22 bases between them. The CDR3 runs 15 residues. Germline V gene sequence: CDR1 MDHEN, CDR2 SYDVKM. The CDR3 here is CASRLGTYRNMGYTF. CDR3 sequence (DNA): TGTGCCAGCAGACTGGGGACATACCGAAACATGGGCTACACCTTC.

This clone was counted between two and nine times. The rearrangement joins TRBV15 to TRBJ2-7, with a tentative D call TRBD2 (7 bases). The CDR3 spans 15 residues. Germline V gene sequence: CDR1 LNHNV, CDR2 YYDKDF (reference sequence). V was clipped by 0 bases and J by 4 bases, with 13 bases between them. CDR3 bases: TGTGCCACCAGCAGAGACAGGGAGGGGGGTTACGAGCAGTACTTC. Its protein is CATSRDREGGYEQYF.